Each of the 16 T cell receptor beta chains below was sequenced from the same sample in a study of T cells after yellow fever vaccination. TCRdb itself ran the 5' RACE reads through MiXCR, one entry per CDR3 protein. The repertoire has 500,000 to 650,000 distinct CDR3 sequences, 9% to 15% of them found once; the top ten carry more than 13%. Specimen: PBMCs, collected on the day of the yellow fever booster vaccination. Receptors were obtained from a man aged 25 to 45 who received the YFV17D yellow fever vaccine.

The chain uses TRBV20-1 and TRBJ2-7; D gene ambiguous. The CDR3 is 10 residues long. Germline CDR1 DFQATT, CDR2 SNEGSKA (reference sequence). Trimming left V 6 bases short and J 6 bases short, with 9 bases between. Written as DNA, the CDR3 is TGCAGTGCCATAGACGGCGAGCAGTACTTC. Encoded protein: CSAIDGEQYF.

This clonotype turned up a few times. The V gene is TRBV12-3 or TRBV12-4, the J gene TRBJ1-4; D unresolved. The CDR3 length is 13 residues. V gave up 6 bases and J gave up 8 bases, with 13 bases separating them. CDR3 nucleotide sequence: TGTGCCAGCAGATGGGTGGATAGGGAAAAACTGTTTTTT. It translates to CASRWVDREKLFF.

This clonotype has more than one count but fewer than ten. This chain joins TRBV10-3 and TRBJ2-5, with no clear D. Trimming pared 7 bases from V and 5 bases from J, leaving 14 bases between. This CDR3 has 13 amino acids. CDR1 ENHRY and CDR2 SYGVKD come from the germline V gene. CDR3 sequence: CAITESSLETQYF. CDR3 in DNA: TGTGCCATCACCGAATCCAGTTTGGAGACCCAGTACTTC.

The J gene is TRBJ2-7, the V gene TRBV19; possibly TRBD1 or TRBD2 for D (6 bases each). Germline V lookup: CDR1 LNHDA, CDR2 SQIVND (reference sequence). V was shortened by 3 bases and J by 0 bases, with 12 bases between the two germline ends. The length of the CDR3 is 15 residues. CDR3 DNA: TGTGCCAGTAGTATTTATCGGGGGCCCTCCTACGAGCAGTACTTC. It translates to CASSIYRGPSYEQYF.

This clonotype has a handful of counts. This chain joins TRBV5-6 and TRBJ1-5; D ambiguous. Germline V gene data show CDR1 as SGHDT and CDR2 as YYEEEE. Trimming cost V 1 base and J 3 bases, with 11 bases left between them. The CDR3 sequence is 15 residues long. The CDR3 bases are TGTGCCAGCAGCTTGTCTGGGGTTGCCAATCAGCCCCAGCATTTT. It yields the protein CASSLSGVANQPQHF. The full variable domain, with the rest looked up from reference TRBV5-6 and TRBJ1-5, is DAGVTQSPTHLIKTRGQQVTLRCSPKSGHDTVSWYQQALGQGPQFIFQYYEEEERQRGNFPDRFSGHQFPNYSSELNVNALLLGDSALYLCASSLSGVANQPQHFGDGTRLSIL.

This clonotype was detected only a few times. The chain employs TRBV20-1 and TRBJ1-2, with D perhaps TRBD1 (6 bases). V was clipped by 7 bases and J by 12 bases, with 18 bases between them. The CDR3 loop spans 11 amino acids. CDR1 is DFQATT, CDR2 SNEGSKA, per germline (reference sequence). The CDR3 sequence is CSVSDSLVDTF. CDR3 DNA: TGCAGTGTTTCGGACAGCCTCGTCGACACCTTC.

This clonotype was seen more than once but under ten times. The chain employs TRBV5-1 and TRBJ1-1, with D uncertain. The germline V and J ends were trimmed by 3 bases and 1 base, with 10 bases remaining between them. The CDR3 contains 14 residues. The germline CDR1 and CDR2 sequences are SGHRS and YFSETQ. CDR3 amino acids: CASSSVDGNTEAFF. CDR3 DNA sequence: TGCGCCAGCAGCTCAGTTGACGGGAACACTGAAGCTTTCTTT. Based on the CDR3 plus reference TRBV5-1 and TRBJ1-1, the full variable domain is KAGVTQTPRYLIKTRGQQVTLSCSPISGHRSVSWYQQTPGQGLQFLFEYFSETQRNKGNFPGRFSGRQFSNSRSEMNVSTLELGDSALYLCASSSVDGNTEAFFGQGTRLTVV.

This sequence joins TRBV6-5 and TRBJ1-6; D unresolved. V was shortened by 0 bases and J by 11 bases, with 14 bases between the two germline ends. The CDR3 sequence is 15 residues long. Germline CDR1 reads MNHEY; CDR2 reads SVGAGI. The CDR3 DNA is TGTGCCAGCAGTTACTCGAGGGAGGCGGTGACACCCCTCCACTTT. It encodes CASSYSREAVTPLHF.

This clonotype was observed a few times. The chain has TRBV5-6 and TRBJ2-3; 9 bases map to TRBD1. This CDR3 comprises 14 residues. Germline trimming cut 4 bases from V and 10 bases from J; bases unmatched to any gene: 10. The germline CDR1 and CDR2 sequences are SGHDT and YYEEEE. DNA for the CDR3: TGTGCCAGCAGCCTCCGACAGGGGGGGGGGGCGCAGTATTTT. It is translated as CASSLRQGGGAQYF.

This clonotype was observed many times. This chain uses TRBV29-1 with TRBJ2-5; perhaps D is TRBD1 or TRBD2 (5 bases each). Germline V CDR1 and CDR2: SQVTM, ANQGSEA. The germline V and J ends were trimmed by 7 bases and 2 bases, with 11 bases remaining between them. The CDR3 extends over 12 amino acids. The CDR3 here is CSARDPQETQYF. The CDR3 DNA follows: TGCAGCGCCAGGGACCCACAAGAGACCCAGTACTTC.

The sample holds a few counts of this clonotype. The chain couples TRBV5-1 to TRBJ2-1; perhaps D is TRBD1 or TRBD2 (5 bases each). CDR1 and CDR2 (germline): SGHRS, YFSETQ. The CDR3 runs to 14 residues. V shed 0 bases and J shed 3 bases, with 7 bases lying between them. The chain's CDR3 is CASSLAGRYNEQFF. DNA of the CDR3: TGCGCCAGCAGCTTGGCGGGACGCTACAATGAGCAGTTCTTC.

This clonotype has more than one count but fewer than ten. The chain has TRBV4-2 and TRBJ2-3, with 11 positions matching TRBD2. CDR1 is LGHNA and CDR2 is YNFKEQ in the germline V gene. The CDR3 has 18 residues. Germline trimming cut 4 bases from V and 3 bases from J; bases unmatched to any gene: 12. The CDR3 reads CASSLLLAGGGRTDTQYF. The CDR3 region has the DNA TGTGCCAGCAGCCTTCTCCTAGCGGGAGGCGGGAGAACAGATACGCAGTATTTT.

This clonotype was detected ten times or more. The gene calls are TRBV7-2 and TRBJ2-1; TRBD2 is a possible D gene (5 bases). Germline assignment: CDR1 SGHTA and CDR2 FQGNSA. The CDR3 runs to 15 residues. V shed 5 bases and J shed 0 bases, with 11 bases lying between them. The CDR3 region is CASSAPGISYNEQFF. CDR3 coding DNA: TGTGCCAGCAGCGCCCCGGGGATCTCCTACAATGAGCAGTTCTTC.

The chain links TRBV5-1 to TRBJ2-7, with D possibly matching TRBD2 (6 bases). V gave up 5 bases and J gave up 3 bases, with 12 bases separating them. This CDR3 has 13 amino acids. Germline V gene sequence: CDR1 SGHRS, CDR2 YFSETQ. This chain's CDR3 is CASSWDFDYEQYF. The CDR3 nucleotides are TGCGCCAGCAGTTGGGACTTCGACTACGAGCAGTACTTC.

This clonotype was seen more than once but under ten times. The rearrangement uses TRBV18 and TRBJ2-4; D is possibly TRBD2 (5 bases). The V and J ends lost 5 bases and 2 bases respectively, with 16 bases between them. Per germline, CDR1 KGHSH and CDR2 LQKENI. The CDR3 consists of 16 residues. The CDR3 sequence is CASSSYEGASKNIQYF. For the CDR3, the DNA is TGTGCCAGCTCATCTTATGAGGGCGCATCCAAAAACATTCAGTACTTC.

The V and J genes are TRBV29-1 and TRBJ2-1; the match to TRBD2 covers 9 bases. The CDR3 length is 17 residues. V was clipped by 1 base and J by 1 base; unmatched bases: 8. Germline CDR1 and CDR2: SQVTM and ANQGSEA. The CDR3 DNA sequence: TGCAGCGTTGAAGGTTTAAGGCTAGCGGGGTCCTACAATGAGCAGTTCTTC. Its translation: CSVEGLRLAGSYNEQFF.